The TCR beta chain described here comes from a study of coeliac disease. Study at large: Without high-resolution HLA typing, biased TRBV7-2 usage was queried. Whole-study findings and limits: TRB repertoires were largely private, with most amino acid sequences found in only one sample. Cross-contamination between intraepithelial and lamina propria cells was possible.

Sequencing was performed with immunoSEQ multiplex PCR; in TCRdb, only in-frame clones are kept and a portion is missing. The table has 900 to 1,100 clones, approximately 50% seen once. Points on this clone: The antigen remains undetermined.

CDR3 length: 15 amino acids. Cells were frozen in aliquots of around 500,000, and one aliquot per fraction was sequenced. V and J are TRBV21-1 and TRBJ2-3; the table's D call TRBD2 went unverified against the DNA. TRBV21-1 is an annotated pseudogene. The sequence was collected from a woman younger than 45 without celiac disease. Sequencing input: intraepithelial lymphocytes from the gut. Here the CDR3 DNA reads TGTGCCAGCAGCAAAGCGGGGGAGGTGGCAGATACGCAGTATTTT. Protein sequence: CASSKAGEVADTQYF.